This TCR beta chain was sequenced during a study of T cell changes during pregnancy in multiple sclerosis. The CDR3 runs 16 residues. V gave up 3 bases and J gave up 4 bases; unmatched junction bases: 11. Per the germline V gene, CDR1 is LNHDA and CDR2 is SQIVND (reference sequence). Libraries were prepared by immunoSEQ multiplex PCR; TCRdb keeps only in-frame clonotypes and omits some of them. The table includes around 40,000 clones, over 90% detected once. The V gene is TRBV19, the J gene TRBJ1-2; 7 positions agree with TRBD1. The receptor comes from a female donor with multiple sclerosis, enrolled in a pregnancy study. The specimen was CD4+ T cells from peripheral blood mononuclear cells, collected in the second trimester of pregnancy. For the CDR3, the DNA is TGTGCCAGTAGTATCCGTACCGGGACAGTAGTCTATGGCTACACCTTC. Translation: CASSIRTGTVVYGYTF.